The subject of this entry is one T cell receptor (beta chain). The antigen is not known. These data originate in a study of Graves' ophthalmopathy and Graves' hyperthyroidism. Study-wide points: A majority of expanded thyroid clonotypes exceeding 0.001 frequency were likewise present in blood. Stable hyperthyroidism and ophthalmopathy were told apart by a 13-signature model, which achieved 85% to 90% sensitivity and just over 80% specificity. As the model predicted ophthalmopathy progression, it achieved a sensitivity of approximately 65% and a specificity of about 72%.

Serum thyroxine and TRAb, along with clinical symptoms, thyroid ultrasound and orbital computed tomography, were what diagnosis relied on. Amplifying from RNA transcripts, the study obtained TCR beta CDR3 regions. Following a first-round RT-PCR that used HTBI primers, a second-round multiplex PCR was carried out. A single record per CDR3 protein comes from TCRdb applying MiXCR to the multiplex PCR reads. The data contain about 700,000 distinct CDR3 sequences, just over 40% of them seen just once; the ten biggest clones take up more than 3%. The source material was peripheral blood. The receptor's source is an adult man with Graves' ophthalmopathy.

The DNA of the CDR3 is TGTGCCAGCAGTTTAATGGGACAGGGTTGGGGGGAGCTGTTTTTT. Translating it yields CASSLMGQGWGELFF. J is TRBJ2-2 and V is TRBV6-5, with TRBD1 identical over 9 bases. Germline loops: CDR1 MNHEY, CDR2 SVGAGI. The CDR3 has 15 amino acids. After removal of 4 bases from V and 8 bases from J, the junction contained 8 bases not matched to a gene.